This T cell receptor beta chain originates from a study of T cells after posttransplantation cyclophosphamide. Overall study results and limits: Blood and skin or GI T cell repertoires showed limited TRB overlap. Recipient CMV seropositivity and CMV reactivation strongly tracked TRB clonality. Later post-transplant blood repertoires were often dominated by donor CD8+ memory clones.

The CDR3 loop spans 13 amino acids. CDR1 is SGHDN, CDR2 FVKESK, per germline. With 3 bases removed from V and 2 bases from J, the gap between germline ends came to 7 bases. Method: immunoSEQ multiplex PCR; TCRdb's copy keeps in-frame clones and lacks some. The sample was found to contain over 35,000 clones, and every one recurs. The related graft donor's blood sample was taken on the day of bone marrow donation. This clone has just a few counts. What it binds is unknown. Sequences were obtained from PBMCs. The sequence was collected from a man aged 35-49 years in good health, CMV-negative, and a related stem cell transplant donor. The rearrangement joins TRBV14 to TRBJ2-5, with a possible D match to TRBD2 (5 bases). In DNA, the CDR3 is TGTGCCAGCAGCCAGGGAGCGCAAGAGACCCAGTACTTC. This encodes CASSQGAQETQYF.